These 3 T cell receptor beta chains were all obtained from the same sample, sequenced in a study of early T cells in non-severe SARS-CoV-2 infection (dated by TCRdb to about 2021). The method behind the library was 5' RACE. Sequencing was performed on a NextSeq 500. Through fastp at Q25 and MiXCR, TCRdb rebuilt clones from the public reads, retaining in-frame beta chains. Every CDR3 protein is listed once, alongside the most common genes and DNA of its rows. Counted in this sample were roughly 110,000 distinct CDR3 sequences; roughly 11% of them appeared once. About 7.6% of the sample is taken by the ten largest. Sequencing was performed on whole blood. The receptor source for this set is an adult who was a healthcare worker with PCR-confirmed SARS-CoV-2 infection or an uninfected control (not recorded which).

This clonotype appeared a few times. The rearrangement links TRBV6-6 to TRBJ2-7; 7 positions match TRBD1. The CDR3 runs to 15 residues. CDR1 MNHNY and CDR2 SVGAGI come from the germline V gene (reference sequence). J gave up 2 bases and V 7 bases, and 11 bases lay outside the gene matches. In DNA form, the CDR3 reads TGTGCCAGCACTCCGACCGGGACAGTAGCCTACGAGCAGTACTTC. Encoded protein: CASTPTGTVAYEQYF.

The CDR3 bases are TGTGCCAGCAGCTTGGCCGCACTAGCGGGTTACAATGAGCAGTTCTTC. Protein: CASSLAALAGYNEQFF. The V gene is TRBV5-6, the J gene TRBJ2-1; 9 nucleotides match TRBD2. Germline V gene data show CDR1 as SGHDT and CDR2 as YYEEEE. V shed 0 bases, J shed 4 bases, and the junction held 5 bases outside the gene matches. CDR3 size: 16 residues.

This clonotype has ten or more counts. In DNA, the CDR3 is TGTGCCAGCAGCTCTTACGGAACTGGAAACACCATATATTTT. Its protein product is CASSSYGTGNTIYF. The V and J genes are TRBV7-2 and TRBJ1-3; D gene uncertain. Germline V gene lookup returns CDR1 SGHTA and CDR2 FQGNSA. The V end was cut by 4 bases, the J end by 2 bases, with 9 bases between. The CDR3 contains 14 residues. Full variable domain (remainder filled in from reference TRBV7-2 and TRBJ1-3): GAGVSQSPSNKVTEKGKDVELRCDPISGHTALYWYRQSLGQGLEFLIYFQGNSAPDKSGLPSDRFSAERTGGSVSTLTIQRTQQEDSAVYLCASSSYGTGNTIYFGEGSWLTVV.